This T cell receptor (beta chain) stems from a study of cytomegalovirus exposure and HLA in healthy donors. On this clone: What it recognizes is unknown.

60 Vbeta and 13 Jbeta primers were used in PCR. Profiling relied on immunoSEQ multiplex PCR, and the TCRdb table lists in-frame clones only, not all of them. This table holds about 39,000 clones. Study-wide results and caveats: Among donors in an Asian-associated ancestry cluster, a later analysis reportedly found fewer N-insertions than the approximately 700-donor mean. Later on, a genetic analysis was performed. It linked a missense variant in DCLRE1C with V- and J-gene trimming of TCR beta.

Germline assignment: CDR1 SEHNR and CDR2 FQNEAQ (reference sequence). This CDR3 comprises 16 residues. V was pared by 5 bases and J by 1 base, with 9 bases of the junction left unmatched. What was sequenced was PBMCs. The chain combines TRBV7-9 with TRBJ1-1, with 8 nucleotides matching TRBD1. The source of this sequence is a woman under 40 in good health and CMV-seropositive. Written as DNA, the CDR3 is TGTGCCAGCAGCCATGCAACCGGGACAGGGAACACTGAAGCTTTCTTT. As protein: CASSHATGTGNTEAFF.